Below, 28 T cell receptor beta chains from the same sample are listed, as sequenced in a study of blood T cells in healthy people across ages. With a J-beta primer mix and a sample-barcoded 5' primer, a second PCR ran about 7 to 12 cycles. TCRdb passed the 5' RACE reads through MiXCR, listing each CDR3 protein once. Among about 1.4 million distinct CDR3 sequences, 59% were seen once, and the ten largest hold under 8.5%. Sequences were obtained from blood. These receptors came from a man between 18 and 29 years old in good health.

The chain couples TRBV20-1 to TRBJ2-3; 10 nucleotides match TRBD2. Germline lookup yields CDR1 DFQATT and CDR2 SNEGSKA (reference sequence). With V trimmed by 3 bases and J by 4 bases, 4 bases remained unmatched. The CDR3 consists of 14 residues. The DNA of the CDR3 is TGCAGTGCTAGTCTAGCGGGAGCCGCAGATACGCAGTATTTT. It specifies CSASLAGAADTQYF.

This sequence joins TRBV27 and TRBJ2-1, with 7 positions matching TRBD1. The CDR3 has 13 residues. Per germline, CDR1 MNHEY and CDR2 SMNVEV (reference sequence). Germline trimming cut 5 bases from V and 8 bases from J; bases unmatched to any gene: 6. CDR3 residues: CASSDRVTDEQFF. CDR3 DNA sequence: TGTGCCAGCAGTGACAGGGTCACGGATGAGCAGTTCTTC.

The J gene is TRBJ2-1, the V gene TRBV29-1, with 13 bases that match TRBD2. From germline, CDR1 is SQVTM and CDR2 ANQGSEA. This CDR3 region has 10 residues. V shed 7 bases and J 14 bases; nucleotides not matched to a gene: 2. The CDR3 is CSGTSGREFF. CDR3 DNA sequence: TGCAGCGGCACTAGCGGGAGGGAGTTCTTC.

The chain carries TRBV5-5 and TRBJ2-1; D remains unclear. Trimming removed 0 bases from V and 3 bases from J, with 19 bases in between. The CDR3 is made up of 18 amino acids. Germline lookup yields CDR1 SGHKS and CDR2 YYEKEE (reference sequence). CDR3 nucleotides: TGTGCCAGCAGCTTGGTTGTGGCAGCTCCGTCTTTCTACAATGAGCAGTTCTTC. The encoded protein is CASSLVVAAPSFYNEQFF.

The chain recombines TRBV6-2 or TRBV6-3 with TRBJ2-7, with no clear D. V was clipped by 6 bases and J by 2 bases, with 14 bases between them. The CDR3 totals 14 residues. The germline CDR1 and CDR2 sequences are MNHEY and SVGEGT. CDR3 region: CASSHGDDAYEQYF. The CDR3 DNA sequence: TGTGCCAGCAGCCATGGCGACGATGCCTACGAGCAGTACTTC.

This sequence joins TRBV4-3 and TRBJ1-2; D possibly corresponds to TRBD1 (6 bases). Germline V CDR1 and CDR2: LGHNA, YSLEER. The length of the CDR3 is 18 residues. V was cut by 0 bases and J by 1 base, with 18 bases left in between. The CDR3 protein is CASSQDEGAAGVNYGYTF. The CDR3 DNA is TGCGCCAGCAGCCAAGATGAGGGAGCGGCAGGGGTTAACTATGGCTACACCTTC.

This clonotype was counted between two and nine times. The chain couples TRBV10-3 to TRBJ1-1, with TRBD1 matching 10 bases. Germline CDR1 is ENHRY and CDR2 is SYGVKD. J was trimmed by 5 bases and V by 5 bases; bases with no gene match: 8. CDR3 size: 15 residues. The CDR3 coding sequence is TGTGCCATCAGTAACCAGGGACAGGGGAGTACTGAAGCTTTCTTT. Translated: CAISNQGQGSTEAFF.

V gene TRBV6-6 combines with J gene TRBJ2-5; a possible D gene is TRBD2 (5 bases). The germline V and J ends were trimmed by 8 bases and 2 bases, with 18 bases remaining between them. The CDR3 has 15 residues. The germline V gene has CDR1 MNHNY and CDR2 SVGAGI (reference sequence). The CDR3 region is CASAEGWSQQETQYF. DNA for the CDR3: TGTGCCAGCGCTGAGGGTTGGAGTCAACAAGAGACCCAGTACTTC.

This clonotype appeared once. The chain links TRBV12-3 or TRBV12-4 to TRBJ2-1; tentative D call: TRBD1 (5 bases). V lost 7 bases and J lost 6, with 13 bases in between. The CDR3 is made up of 13 amino acids. Here the CDR3 DNA reads TGTGCCAGCAAGGGGCAAGTATTCAATGAGCAGTTCTTC. Its protein is CASKGQVFNEQFF.

This chain links TRBV4-1 with TRBJ1-5; D gene unclear. Trimming removed 0 bases from V and 5 bases from J, with 14 bases in between. Germline assignment: CDR1 MGHRA and CDR2 YSYEKL. The CDR3 sequence is 16 residues long. The CDR3 protein is CASSQDLAGGHQPQHF. The CDR3 DNA reads TGCGCCAGCAGCCAAGATCTGGCAGGAGGACATCAGCCCCAGCATTTT.

The J gene is TRBJ2-1, the V gene TRBV4-3, with 8 bases matching TRBD2. With 1 base clipped from V and 7 bases from J, the junction kept 6 bases outside the gene matches. This CDR3 comprises 15 residues. CDR1 and CDR2 from the germline V gene are LGHNA and YSLEER. The CDR3 loop is CASSQVPTGGNEQFF. The CDR3 DNA reads as TGCGCCAGCAGCCAAGTTCCGACGGGGGGGAATGAGCAGTTCTTC.

This chain joins TRBV7-9 and TRBJ2-7; no clear D. Germline CDR1 reads SEHNR; CDR2 reads FQNEAQ (reference sequence). This CDR3 is 16 amino acids long. The V gene lost 1 base and the J gene lost 0 bases, with 13 bases spanning the gap. The CDR3 nucleotides read TGTGCCAGCAGCTTAGTCGGGCGGAGCCCCTCCTACGAGCAGTACTTC. Protein sequence: CASSLVGRSPSYEQYF.

The chain is built from TRBV20-1 and TRBJ2-4, with D tentatively TRBD1 or TRBD2 (6 bases each). The germline V gene has CDR1 DFQATT and CDR2 SNEGSKA (reference sequence). The CDR3 loop spans 16 amino acids. Trimming pared 6 bases from V and 0 bases from J, leaving 18 bases between. The CDR3 sequence: CSASLRGALAKNIQYF. CDR3 nucleotide sequence: TGCAGTGCCTCCCTGAGGGGGGCACTAGCCAAAAACATTCAGTACTTC.

A single count supports this clonotype. This sequence joins TRBV20-1 and TRBJ1-1; TRBD1 might be the D (5 bases). Germline V gene data show CDR1 as DFQATT and CDR2 as SNEGSKA (reference sequence). CDR3 length: 12 amino acids. V was pared by 5 bases and J by 5 bases, with 12 bases between. The CDR3 is CSAGGGETEAFF. The CDR3 nucleotides read TGCAGTGCTGGGGGAGGGGAGACTGAAGCTTTCTTT.

This clonotype was found a few times. The V and J genes are TRBV4-3 and TRBJ1-2; D is unresolved. The V gene's germline CDR1 is LGHNA and CDR2 YSLEER. Trimming shortened V by 0 bases and J by 4 bases, and 12 bases separated the two germline ends. The CDR3 consists of 15 residues. The CDR3, as DNA: TGCGCCAGCAGCCAAGATGAGGGTTTTATCTATGGCTACACCTTC. It translates to CASSQDEGFIYGYTF.

The genes are TRBV28 and TRBJ2-1; D call uncertain. Germline V lookup: CDR1 MDHEN, CDR2 SYDVKM. V was shortened by 5 bases and J by 2 bases, with 13 bases between the two germline ends. The CDR3 length is 15 residues. In nucleotides, the CDR3 is TGTGCCAGCAGTCCACTACCCACTCCCTACAATGAGCAGTTCTTC. Protein product: CASSPLPTPYNEQFF.

This chain links TRBV29-1 with TRBJ1-2; D is perhaps TRBD1 (5 bases). V was cut by 6 bases and J by 3 bases, with 17 bases left in between. The CDR3 consists of 14 residues. Germline V CDR1 and CDR2: SQVTM, ANQGSEA. CDR3 region: CSVPPTGGYYGYTF. The CDR3 DNA follows: TGCAGCGTCCCTCCAACCGGGGGGTACTATGGCTACACCTTC.

This chain's CDR3 is CASSQGTSNTDTQYF. The CDR3 coding sequence is TGTGCCAGCAGCCAAGGGACTAGTAATACAGATACGCAGTATTTT. V and J are TRBV4-2 and TRBJ2-3, with 7 bases lining up with TRBD2. CDR1 is LGHNA, CDR2 YNFKEQ, per germline. V was pared by 1 base and J by 3 bases, with 4 bases of the junction left unmatched. CDR3 length: 15 residues.

The J gene is TRBJ1-6, the V gene TRBV6-1; TRBD1 agrees at 7 bases. Germline V gene sequence: CDR1 MNHNS, CDR2 SASEGT. Losses at the gene ends were 7 bases for V and 9 bases for J; bases not matched to a gene: 12. The CDR3 loop spans 15 amino acids. CDR3 in amino acids: CASNPTGVGSSPLHF. CDR3 DNA sequence: TGTGCCAGCAATCCAACAGGGGTAGGATCTTCACCCCTCCACTTT.

V usage is TRBV6-5 and J usage is TRBJ2-5; TRBD2 might be the D (6 bases). This CDR3 comprises 14 residues. CDR1 and CDR2 (germline): MNHEY, SVGAGI. V lost 3 bases to trimming and J lost 12 bases, with 20 bases between them. The CDR3 coding sequence is TGTGCCAGCAGTTATGGAGGGGCAACTAGTGTCGAGTACTTC. It encodes CASSYGGATSVEYF.

This clonotype has a handful of counts. The rearrangement links TRBV10-3 to TRBJ1-1; perhaps TRBD1 as D (5 bases). The CDR3 sequence is 13 residues long. The V end was cut by 6 bases, the J end by 10 bases, with 18 bases between. CDR1 and CDR2 (germline): ENHRY, SYGVKD. The CDR3 sequence: CAISSGTGIGAFF. The CDR3 nucleotides read TGTGCCATCAGCTCCGGGACTGGGATTGGAGCTTTCTTT.

CDR3 coding DNA: TGTGCCTGGATAGCACTCCACTTT. Amino acid sequence: CAWIALHF. This chain connects TRBV30 to TRBJ1-6; no reliable D call. The germline V and J ends were trimmed by 4 bases and 16 bases, with 5 bases remaining between them. Germline values: CDR1 GTSNPN, CDR2 SVGIG (reference sequence). The CDR3 loop spans 8 amino acids.

This clonotype was detected only a few times. The chain couples TRBV7-9 to TRBJ2-5, with unresolved D. Germline lookup yields CDR1 SEHNR and CDR2 FQNEAQ (reference sequence). The CDR3 consists of 14 residues. V was trimmed by 2 bases and J by 0 bases, leaving 7 bases between them. The CDR3 sequence is CASSLNRDQETQYF. DNA for the CDR3: TGTGCCAGCAGCTTAAACCGAGACCAAGAGACCCAGTACTTC.

Remarks on this clonotype: The junction shows a germline mismatch at one end, possibly a read error. The chain recombines TRBV5-1 with TRBJ1-4; a weak D match, TRBD1 (5 bases). Germline CDR1 and CDR2: SGHRS and YFSETQ. This CDR3 has 13 residues. For the CDR3, the DNA is TGTGCCAGCAGCCCGACGGGGGGGGAAAAACTGTTTTTT. The encoded protein is CASSPTGGEKLFF.

V is TRBV4-2 and J is TRBJ2-3, with TRBD2 matching over 7 bases. J gave up 4 bases and V 5 bases, and 12 bases lay outside the gene matches. CDR1 is LGHNA and CDR2 is YNFKEQ in the germline V gene. The CDR3 covers 16 residues. The chain's CDR3 is CASSYKEAGVPDTQYF. In nucleotides, the CDR3 is TGTGCCAGCAGCTACAAAGAGGCGGGAGTGCCAGATACGCAGTATTTT.

The chain combines TRBV19 with TRBJ2-7, with D perhaps matching TRBD2 (5 bases). Germline CDR1 and CDR2: LNHDA and SQIVND (reference sequence). V gave up 7 bases and J gave up 3 bases, with 13 bases separating them. The CDR3 has 13 residues. The CDR3 here is CASIRVASYEQYF. CDR3 bases: TGTGCCAGTATTAGGGTAGCGAGCTACGAGCAGTACTTC.

The rearrangement links TRBV11-2 to TRBJ2-1; 9 bases fit TRBD2. In germline, CDR1 is SGHAT, CDR2 FQNNGV. There are 16 residues in the CDR3. V lost 1 base and J lost 7; bases outside the gene matches: 8. CDR3 nucleotide sequence: TGTGCCAGCAGCTTAGGTGTAGCGGGAGCAAAGAATGAGCAGTTCTTC. The encoded protein is CASSLGVAGAKNEQFF. The variable domain in full, completed from reference TRBV11-2 and TRBJ2-1, reads EAGVAQSPRYKIIEKRQSVAFWCNPISGHATLYWYQQILGQGPKLLIQFQNNGVVDDSQLPKDRFSAERLKGVDSTLKIQPAKLEDSAVYLCASSLGVAGAKNEQFFGPGTRLTVL.

This clonotype was counted a few times. CDR3 sequence reads: CASTPVGDSGGYTF. The CDR3 coding sequence is TGTGCCAGCACCCCGGTAGGGGACAGTGGTGGCTACACCTTC. This chain uses TRBV12-3 or TRBV12-4 with TRBJ1-2; 7 nucleotides agree with TRBD1. The CDR3 extends over 14 amino acids. Losses at the gene ends were 7 bases for V and 7 bases for J; bases not matched to a gene: 12.